This T cell receptor beta chain was recovered during a study of CD4 T cells in relation to SARS-CoV-2 and coronaviruses. Repertoires were generated with immunoSEQ multiplex PCR, while TCRdb's copy carries only in-frame clones and drops some. The table lists roughly 30,000 clones, 78% of them singletons. This clone was detected only a few times. Antigen unknown. The unexposed donors gave CD4+ T cells in about 2011-2019, prior to COVID-19. CD4+ T cells were isolated from the cells after 10 days of culture. As cell numbers allowed, unexposed-donor CD4+ T cells faced SARS-CoV-2 S/N and four cold-coronavirus spikes. The CDR3 is made up of 12 amino acids. V gave up 7 bases and J gave up 0 bases, with 7 bases separating them. Germline CDR1 SQVTM, CDR2 ANQGSEA.

The sequence derives from a human donor in good health. Sequenced material: CD4+ T cells from PBMCs, cultured in vitro. V is TRBV29-1 and J is TRBJ1-3; tentatively, D is TRBD1 (5 bases). CDR3 region: CSGGTSGNTIYF. The CDR3 DNA follows: TGCAGCGGGGGGACCTCTGGAAACACCATATATTTT.